This T cell receptor beta chain was observed in a study of early T cells in non-severe SARS-CoV-2 infection. V lost 2 bases, J lost 9 bases, and 17 bases lay in between. Germline V gene lookup returns CDR1 MDHEN and CDR2 SYDVKM. The CDR3 spans 16 residues. Individual cDNA molecules each received unique molecular identifiers attached to them. TCRdb analysed the 5' RACE reads with MiXCR anew, one entry per CDR3 protein. Counted here are under 60,000 distinct CDR3 sequences, 7.5% to 9.5% occurring once; the ten biggest clones make up around 4%. The sample holds many counts of this clonotype. Sequenced: whole blood. This sequence was found in an adult who was a healthcare worker with PCR-confirmed SARS-CoV-2 infection or an uninfected control (not recorded which). V and J are TRBV28 and TRBJ1-6; D not resolved. CDR3 region: CASSLREMGKLSPLHF. The CDR3, as DNA: TGTGCCAGCAGTTTACGGGAGATGGGGAAACTTTCACCCCTCCACTTT.